A selection of T cell receptor beta chains follows, all from one sample in a study of T cell changes during pregnancy in multiple sclerosis. Libraries were prepared by immunoSEQ multiplex PCR; TCRdb keeps only in-frame clonotypes and omits some of them. The repertoire holds about 100,000 clones, 90% seen once, with just over 0.75% in the top ten. This specimen consisted of peripheral blood, obtained in the second trimester of pregnancy. The source of these receptors is a female donor in good health, enrolled as a control in a pregnancy study. Both conserved end residues are part of each CDR3. Fields, in order: CDR3 protein, J gene, V gene.

CDR3: CASRVTGYDGETQYF
J: TRBJ2-5
V: TRBV7-9

CDR3: CASSAYQTGGTEAFF
J: TRBJ1-1
V: TRBV6-1

CDR3: CASSLAPGDAYGYTF
J: TRBJ1-2
V: TRBV7-6

CDR3: CASSLPGGRAGELFF
J: TRBJ2-2
V: TRBV14

CDR3: CASSVGGTPDTDTQYF
J: TRBJ2-3
V: TRBV9

CDR3: CASSLDENPYEQYF
J: TRBJ2-7
V: TRBV5-6

CDR3: CASSYSISSYNSPLHF
J: TRBJ1-6
V: TRBV6-5

CDR3: CASSYGQGEETYEQYF
J: TRBJ2-7
V: TRBV6-6

CDR3: CASSYSAGQYNSPLHF
J: TRBJ1-6
V: TRBV6-5

CDR3: CASSVWDRGQNGELFF
J: TRBJ2-2
V: TRBV9

CDR3: CASSLRATGTEAFF
J: TRBJ1-1
V: TRBV6-6

CDR3: CASSYGAGDNQPQHF
J: TRBJ1-5
V: TRBV6-6

CDR3: CASSLTTGVGIKAEAFF
J: TRBJ1-1
V: TRBV7-9

CDR3: CASNFQGGRRGDEQYF
J: TRBJ2-7
V: TRBV28

CDR3: CASRADSAEAFF
J: TRBJ1-1
V: TRBV7-6

CDR3: CASSPLVLTSGSYEQYF
J: TRBJ2-7
V: TRBV18